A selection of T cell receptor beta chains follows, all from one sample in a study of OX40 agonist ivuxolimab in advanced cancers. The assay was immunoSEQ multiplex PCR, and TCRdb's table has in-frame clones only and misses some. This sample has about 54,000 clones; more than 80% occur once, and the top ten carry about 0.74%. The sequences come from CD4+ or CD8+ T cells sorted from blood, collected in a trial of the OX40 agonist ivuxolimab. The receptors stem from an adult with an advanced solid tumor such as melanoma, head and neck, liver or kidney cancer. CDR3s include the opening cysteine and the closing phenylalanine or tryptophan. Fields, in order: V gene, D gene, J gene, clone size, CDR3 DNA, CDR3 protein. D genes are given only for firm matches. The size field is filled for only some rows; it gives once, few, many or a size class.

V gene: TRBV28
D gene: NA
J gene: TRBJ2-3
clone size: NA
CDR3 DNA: TGTGCCAGCAGAGAAGGGGTCGAAGATACGCAGTATTTT
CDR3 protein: CASREGVEDTQYF

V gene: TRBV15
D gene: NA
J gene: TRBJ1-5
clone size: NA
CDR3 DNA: TGTGCCACCAGCAGAGAAAGGGCAGGAACCCATAGCAATCAGCCCCAGCATTTT
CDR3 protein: CATSRERAGTHSNQPQHF

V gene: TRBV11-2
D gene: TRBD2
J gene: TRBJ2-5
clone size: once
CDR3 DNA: TGTGCCAGCAGCGCCCGTCTAGCGGGGGGCCTCCAAGAGACCCAGTACTTC
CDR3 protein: CASSARLAGGLQETQYF

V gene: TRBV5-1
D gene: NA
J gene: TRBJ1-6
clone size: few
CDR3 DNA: TGCGCCAGCAGGGACTTTCTTAAGGGGCCCAGGGGTTCACCCCTCCACTTT
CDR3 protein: CASRDFLKGPRGSPLHF

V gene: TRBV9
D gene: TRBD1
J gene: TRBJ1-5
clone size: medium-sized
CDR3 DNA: TGTGCCAGCAGCGTAGGACAGGGTGGTCAGCCCCAGCATTTT
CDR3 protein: CASSVGQGGQPQHF

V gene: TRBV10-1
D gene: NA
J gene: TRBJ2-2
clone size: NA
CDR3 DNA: TGCGCCAGCAGTGAGATAAGGGACACCGGGGAGCTGTTTTTT
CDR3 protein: CASSEIRDTGELFF

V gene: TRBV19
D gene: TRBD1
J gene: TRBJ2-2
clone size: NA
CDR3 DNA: TGTGCCAGTAGCCGGGACAGGAACACCGGGGAGCTGTTTTTT
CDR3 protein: CASSRDRNTGELFF

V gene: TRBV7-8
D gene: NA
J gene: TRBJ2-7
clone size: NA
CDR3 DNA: TGTGCCAGCAGCCCCCTCGGTTCAGTCTCCTACGAGCAGTACTTC
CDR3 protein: CASSPLGSVSYEQYF

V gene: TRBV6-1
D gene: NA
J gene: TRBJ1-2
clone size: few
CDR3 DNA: TGTGCCAGCAGTGAACGGGTGGCAGACCTCTATGGCTACACCTTC
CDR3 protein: CASSERVADLYGYTF

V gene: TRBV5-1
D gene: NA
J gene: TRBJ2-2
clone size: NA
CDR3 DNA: TGCGCCAGCAGCTTGGAGGGGGCCGGGGAGCTGTTTTTT
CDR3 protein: CASSLEGAGELFF

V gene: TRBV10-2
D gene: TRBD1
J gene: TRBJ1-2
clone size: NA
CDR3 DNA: TGCGCCAGCGGGGGACAGGGGAACTATGGCTACACCTTC
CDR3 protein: CASGGQGNYGYTF

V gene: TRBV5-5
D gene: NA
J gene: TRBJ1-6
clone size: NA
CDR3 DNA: TGTGCCAGCAGTGGGGAACAGTATAGCTCACCCCTCCACTTT
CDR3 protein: CASSGEQYSSPLHF

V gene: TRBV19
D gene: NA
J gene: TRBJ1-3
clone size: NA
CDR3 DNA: TGTGCCAGTAACTCGCCCTCCGGGACAAGCTCTGGAAACACCATATATTTT
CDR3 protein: CASNSPSGTSSGNTIYF

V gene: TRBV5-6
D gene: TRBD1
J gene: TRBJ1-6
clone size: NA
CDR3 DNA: TGTGCCAGCAGTGAAGGGACAGGGGGTCCAAATTCACCCCTCCACTTT
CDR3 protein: CASSEGTGGPNSPLHF

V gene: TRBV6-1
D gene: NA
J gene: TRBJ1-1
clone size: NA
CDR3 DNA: TGTGCCAGCAGTGAAGACCCGAGCCAGTCCACTGAAGCTTTCTTT
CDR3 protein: CASSEDPSQSTEAFF

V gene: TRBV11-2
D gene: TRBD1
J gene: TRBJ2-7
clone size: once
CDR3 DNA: TGTGCCAGCAGCTTAGTCGCAGGGGGAAATCTGGACGAGCAGTACTTC
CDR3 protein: CASSLVAGGNLDEQYF

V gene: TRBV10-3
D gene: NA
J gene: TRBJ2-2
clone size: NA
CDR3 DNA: TGTGCCATCAGGGACCGTCAGGAGACCGGGGAGCTGTTTTTT
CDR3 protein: CAIRDRQETGELFF

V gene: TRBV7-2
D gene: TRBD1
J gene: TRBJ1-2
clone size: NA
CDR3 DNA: TGTGCCAGCAGCCACGGACAGGCAAAATATGGCTACACCTTC
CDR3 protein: CASSHGQAKYGYTF

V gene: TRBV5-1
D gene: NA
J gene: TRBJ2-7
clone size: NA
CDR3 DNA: TGCGCCAGCAGCATTTTCGGGGGCGACTCCTACGAGCAGTACTTC
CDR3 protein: CASSIFGGDSYEQYF

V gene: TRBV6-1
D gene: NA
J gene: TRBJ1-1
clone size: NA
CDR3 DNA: TGTGCCAGCAAACAAGATATAGGAGCTTTCTTT
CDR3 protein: CASKQDIGAFF

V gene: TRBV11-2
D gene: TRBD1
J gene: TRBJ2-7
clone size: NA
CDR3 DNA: TGTGCCAGCAGCCCCGACAGGGTGTCCAACGAGCAGTACTTC
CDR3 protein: CASSPDRVSNEQYF

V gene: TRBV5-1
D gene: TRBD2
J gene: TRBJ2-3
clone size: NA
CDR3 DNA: TGCGCCAGCAGCTCGGGACTAGCGGGGGGCCTAACGCAGTATTTT
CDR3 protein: CASSSGLAGGLTQYF

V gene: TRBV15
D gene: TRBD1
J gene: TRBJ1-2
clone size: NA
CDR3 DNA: TGTGCCACCAGCAGAGATTGGGACAGGGGGCGTGGTGGCTACACCTTC
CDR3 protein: CATSRDWDRGRGGYTF

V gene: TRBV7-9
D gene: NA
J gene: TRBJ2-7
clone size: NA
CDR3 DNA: TGTGCCAGCAGCTTAACCCTTACCTACGAGCAGTACTTC
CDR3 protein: CASSLTLTYEQYF

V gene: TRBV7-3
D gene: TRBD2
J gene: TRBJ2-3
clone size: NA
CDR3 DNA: TGTGCCAGCAGCTTAACCGGGACTAGCGGGGGGACCACAGATACGCAGTATTTT
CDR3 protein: CASSLTGTSGGTTDTQYF

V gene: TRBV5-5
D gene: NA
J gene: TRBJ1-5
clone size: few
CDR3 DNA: TGTGCCAGCAGCCTCGGGGATCATCAGCCCCAGCATTTT
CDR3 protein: CASSLGDHQPQHF

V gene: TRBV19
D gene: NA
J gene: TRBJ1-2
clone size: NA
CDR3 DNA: TGTGCCAGTAGTATCCCCACAGGGAGTGGCTACACCTTC
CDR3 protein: CASSIPTGSGYTF

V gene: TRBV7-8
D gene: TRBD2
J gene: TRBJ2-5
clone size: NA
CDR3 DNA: TGTGCCAGCAGCCTAGGACTAGCGGGGAGGGAGACCCAGTACTTC
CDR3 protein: CASSLGLAGRETQYF

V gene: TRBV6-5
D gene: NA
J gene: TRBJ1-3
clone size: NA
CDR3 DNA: TGTGCCAGCAGTTACAAGCCAGATTCTGGAAACACCATATATTTT
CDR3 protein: CASSYKPDSGNTIYF